The 22 T cell receptor beta chains listed next were all sequenced from one sample in a study of CD8+ T cells in alopecia areata (dated by TCRdb to 2016 to 2018). The method behind the library was the immunoSEQ multiplex PCR assay. RNA was extracted from all samples and reverse transcribed into cDNA, which served as template for TCR sequencing. TCRdb obtained this table from immuneACCESS and retained in-frame rearrangements with V and J assigned. These tables miss some clones; where compared with another copy, unresolved V genes account for less than half of the shortfall, and the remainder is unexplained. The sample table lists roughly 20,000 clones, around 66% of them with a count of one. The biggest ten clones account for less than 7% of the sample. The time point label here, explained by the study, means: baseline before oral tofacitinib. From alopecia areata patients, peripheral blood was collected along with lesional scalp punch biopsies.

Sample: skin, taken at week 0. Receptors originate from a human donor with alopecia areata.

The chain links TRBV7-8 to TRBJ2-6; tentative D call: TRBD2 (5 bases). The germline V gene has CDR1 SGHVS and CDR2 FQNEAQ. Trimming took 5 bases from V and 0 from J, leaving 11 bases between them. The CDR3 has 16 amino acids. CDR3 sequence (DNA): TGTGCCAGCAGCGCCCGAGGGATCTCTGGGGCCAACGTCCTGACTTTC. Its protein product is CASSARGISGANVLTF.

This clone was seen a few times. The CDR3, as DNA: TGTGCCAGCAACCTAGGACAGGGCATTCAAGAGACCCAGTACTTC. Encoded protein: CASNLGQGIQETQYF. The rearrangement uses TRBV9 and TRBJ2-5; 8 positions agree with TRBD1. CDR3 length equals 15 residues. The germline gives CDR1 SGDLS, CDR2 YYNGEE. V lost 6 bases, J lost 2 bases, and 9 bases stayed unmatched.

J is TRBJ1-2 and V is TRBV5-1, with TRBD1 as a possible D gene (6 bases). V was pared by 4 bases and J by 5 bases, with 12 bases between. This CDR3 is built from 13 residues. The germline gives CDR1 SGHRS, CDR2 YFSETQ. CDR3 residues: CASSEVGGYGYTF. CDR3 in DNA: TGCGCCAGCAGCGAGGTAGGGGGATATGGCTACACCTTC.

This clone is categorized as medium-sized. J is TRBJ1-2 and V is TRBV27; no firm D call. Germline assignment: CDR1 MNHEY and CDR2 SMNVEV (reference sequence). V lost 3 bases and J lost 0, with 5 bases in between. The CDR3 is 13 residues long. CDR3 residues: CASSLAANYGYTF. CDR3 nucleotide sequence: TGTGCCAGCAGTTTGGCGGCTAACTATGGCTACACCTTC.

This chain links TRBV6-1 with TRBJ1-1, with D perhaps TRBD1 (6 bases). The CDR3 consists of 13 residues. The germline CDR1 and CDR2 sequences are MNHNS and SASEGT. The V end was cut by 6 bases, the J end by 0 bases, with 8 bases between. The CDR3, as DNA: TGTGCCAGCAGGTCAGGGGTGAACACTGAAGCTTTCTTT. This gives the protein CASRSGVNTEAFF.

As to this clone: As the CDR3 is not closed by the conserved phenylalanine or tryptophan, this likely results from a read error. The chain joins TRBV27 to TRBJ1-6, with 8 bases fitting TRBD1. Germline V gene data show CDR1 as MNHEY and CDR2 as SMNVEV (reference sequence). The junction had 8 bases not matched to a gene; V was cut back by 3 bases and J by 13 bases. This CDR3 has 14 residues. The CDR3 nucleotides are TGTGCCAGCAGTTTTGGTCAGGGGGCTCTCCCCCTCCACGTT. Translation gives CASSFGQGALPLHV.

This clone was recorded a few times. V and J are TRBV11-1 and TRBJ2-3; 9 bases fit TRBD1. Germline assignment: CDR1 SGHAT and CDR2 FQDESV (reference sequence). Losses at the gene ends were 4 bases for V and 4 bases for J; bases not matched to a gene: 9. This CDR3 spans 16 amino acids. Here the CDR3 reads CASSSGTGMVADTQYF. The CDR3 nucleotides read TGTGCCAGCAGCTCGGGGACAGGGATGGTTGCAGATACGCAGTATTTT. The full variable domain, completed using reference TRBV11-1 and TRBJ2-3, is EAEVAQSPRYKITEKSQAVAFWCDPISGHATLYWYRQILGQGPELLVQFQDESVVDDSQLPKDRFSAERLKGVDSTLKIQPAELGDSAMYLCASSSGTGMVADTQYFGPGTRLTVL.

This clone was counted a single time. The chain is built from TRBV18 and TRBJ1-2; no definite D call. V lost 0 bases and J lost 0, with 8 bases in between. CDR1 is KGHSH, CDR2 LQKENI, per germline. CDR3 length: 15 residues. CDR3 loop: CASSPPKTANYGYTF. The CDR3 DNA reads as TGTGCCAGCTCACCACCGAAAACAGCTAACTATGGCTACACCTTC.

This sequence joins TRBV9 and TRBJ2-2; the match to TRBD1 covers 7 bases. Germline V gene sequence: CDR1 SGDLS, CDR2 YYNGEE. This CDR3 has 18 amino acids. Trimming took 0 bases from V and 0 from J; bases not matched to a gene: 8. The CDR3 protein is CASSVEQMGQSNTGELFF. The CDR3 DNA follows: TGTGCCAGCAGCGTAGAGCAGATGGGACAGTCGAACACCGGGGAGCTGTTTTTT.

J is TRBJ2-7 and V is TRBV7-8; either TRBD1 or TRBD2 may fit D (5 bases each). Germline assignment: CDR1 SGHVS and CDR2 FQNEAQ. V was pared by 6 bases and J by 0 bases, with 15 bases between. The CDR3 sequence is 15 residues long. DNA of the CDR3: TGTGCCAGCAGGTGGAGGCAGGGACCCTCCTACGAGCAGTACTTC. Its protein is CASRWRQGPSYEQYF.

This chain joins TRBV5-1 and TRBJ1-2; no clear D gene. The length of the CDR3 is 15 residues. CDR1 and CDR2 from the germline V gene are SGHRS and YFSETQ. Trimming cost V 0 bases and J 0 bases, with 9 bases left between them. CDR3 sequence (DNA): TGCGCCAGCAGCTTGGTCGGCGGAACTAACTATGGCTACACCTTC. The encoded protein is CASSLVGGTNYGYTF.

As regards this clone: In the same sample, other DNA sequences code for this CDR3. V gene TRBV6-5 combines with J gene TRBJ2-7; 7 bases map to TRBD1. Trimming removed 6 bases from V and 3 bases from J; junction bases left unmatched: 5. The CDR3 length is 13 residues. Germline assignment: CDR1 MNHEY and CDR2 SVGAGI. CDR3 loop: CASSQGQNYEQYF. In DNA, the CDR3 is TGTGCCAGCAGCCAGGGACAGAACTACGAGCAGTACTTC.

DNA of the CDR3: TGTGCCAGTAGTATAACTGGACAACTCACAGATACGCAGTATTTT. It yields the protein CASSITGQLTDTQYF. The rearrangement links TRBV19 to TRBJ2-3, with D possibly matching TRBD1 (5 bases). Germline values: CDR1 LNHDA, CDR2 SQIVND (reference sequence). V was clipped by 2 bases and J by 2 bases, with 11 bases between them. The CDR3 runs to 15 residues.

The rearrangement uses TRBV4-1 and TRBJ2-2, with D maybe TRBD1 (6 bases). The CDR3 runs to 16 residues. From germline, CDR1 is MGHRA and CDR2 YSYEKL. The germline V and J ends were trimmed by 8 bases and 4 bases, with 20 bases remaining between them. CDR3 nucleotides: TGCGCCAGCGGCAAACCACGGGACAAGGCCACCGGGGAGCTGTTTTTT. It yields the protein CASGKPRDKATGELFF.

A single count supports this clone. CDR3 sequence reads: CASSRSSGASYEQYF. The CDR3 bases are TGCGCCAGCAGCCGGTCTAGCGGGGCATCCTACGAGCAGTACTTC. J is TRBJ2-7 and V is TRBV4-3; 9 bases are a match to TRBD2. CDR3 size: 15 residues. The germline V gene encodes CDR1 LGHNA and CDR2 YSLEER. V lost 4 bases and J lost 1; bases outside the gene matches: 5.

On this clone itself: This sequence is one base from a far larger clone and is likely a read error. Different DNA sequences within this sample yield the same CDR3. V is TRBV5-8 and J is TRBJ2-2, with 8 bases lining up with TRBD2. Per the germline V gene, CDR1 is SGHTS and CDR2 is YDEGEE. The CDR3 is 17 residues long. V lost 4 bases to trimming and J lost 2 bases; unmatched junction nucleotides: 10. The CDR3 loop is CASSRYPGGPNTGELFF. DNA of the CDR3: TGTGCCAGCAGCCGATATCCGGGGGGGCCCAACACCGGGGAGCTGTTTTTT.

This clone occurred a few times. V gene TRBV5-5 combines with J gene TRBJ1-5, with D possibly TRBD1 on 5 matching bases. Trimming took 5 bases from V and 2 from J, leaving 11 bases between them. Germline-derived CDR1 and CDR2 are SGHKS and YYEKEE (reference sequence). There are 14 residues in the CDR3. CDR3 coding DNA: TGTGCCAGCAGGCCGGGGGTGGGCAATCAGCCCCAGCATTTT. This gives the protein CASRPGVGNQPQHF.

Only a few counts were recorded for this clone. V usage is TRBV5-4 and J usage is TRBJ2-3; 11 bases are a match to TRBD2. After removal of 2 bases from V and 5 bases from J, the junction contained 4 bases not matched to a gene. The CDR3 extends over 15 amino acids. CDR1 and CDR2 from the germline V gene are SGHNT and YYREEE (reference sequence). CDR3: CASSLLAGVVDTQYF. Here the CDR3 DNA reads TGTGCCAGCAGCTTACTAGCGGGGGTGGTAGATACGCAGTATTTT.

V gene TRBV7-2 combines with J gene TRBJ2-2; TRBD1 aligns across 8 bases. The V gene's germline CDR1 is SGHTA and CDR2 FQGNSA. This CDR3 contains 15 residues. V trimming: 5 bases; J trimming: 6 bases; junction bases outside the gene matches: 8. The CDR3 loop is CASSPGGAFSGELFF. In DNA, the CDR3 is TGTGCCAGCAGCCCAGGGGGCGCATTCTCCGGGGAGCTGTTTTTT.

This clone occurred once. The chain recombines TRBV7-2 with TRBJ2-2, with 9 bases fitting TRBD1. Germline assignment: CDR1 SGHTA and CDR2 FQGNSA. The CDR3 spans 17 residues. Trimming removed 2 bases from V and 6 bases from J; junction bases left unmatched: 10. Here the CDR3 DNA reads TGTGCCAGCAGCTTAATCGGGACAGGGATTTTCCCCGGGGAGCTGTTTTTT. The encoded protein is CASSLIGTGIFPGELFF. The full variable domain, with the rest looked up from reference TRBV7-2 and TRBJ2-2, is GAGVSQSPSNKVTEKGKDVELRCDPISGHTALYWYRQSLGQGLEFLIYFQGNSAPDKSGLPSDRFSAERTGGSVSTLTIQRTQQEDSAVYLCASSLIGTGIFPGELFFGEGSRLTVL.

Only a few counts were recorded for this clone. V is TRBV7-9 and J is TRBJ2-7; D uncertain. Between the trimmed V and J ends, which lost 5 bases and 2 bases, there was a span of 7 bases. The V gene's germline CDR1 is SEHNR and CDR2 FQNEAQ (reference sequence). This CDR3 has 12 residues. The CDR3 nucleotides read TGTGCCAGCAGCCTTGTCCCCTACGAGCAGTACTTC. Its protein product is CASSLVPYEQYF.

This clone was seen a few times. The chain joins TRBV28 to TRBJ2-2; 7 bases line up with TRBD1. The length of the CDR3 is 16 residues. Trimming cost V 1 base and J 5 bases; bases outside gene matches: 7. CDR1 and CDR2 (germline): MDHEN, SYDVKM. The CDR3 loop reads CASSLSPTGKTGELFF. The CDR3 region has the DNA TGTGCCAGCAGTTTATCCCCGACAGGGAAGACCGGGGAGCTGTTTTTT.